Listed below are T cell receptor beta chains from one sample, sequenced in a study of blood T cell repertoires in COVID-19. The method was immunoSEQ multiplex PCR; TCRdb's version includes in-frame clones alone and lacks a portion of them. The sample contains 65,000 to 85,000 clones, around nine tenths of which appear only once. The sample taken for sequencing was peripheral blood. These receptors all come from a human donor in a cohort sampled during active COVID-19. Each CDR3 is given with its conserved first and last residue. A D gene is named only where the DNA matches it firmly. Part of the rows lack a size; the others show once, few, many or a class for expanded clones.

v_call	clone_size	d_call	j_call	cdr3_aa	cdr3_nt
TRBV19	NA	TRBD2	TRBJ2-7	CASSTKSGGAPYEQYF	TGTGCCAGTAGTACCAAAAGCGGGGGGGCTCCCTACGAGCAGTACTTC
TRBV27	NA	TRBD1	TRBJ2-2	CASSLLGTGRTGELFF	TGTGCCAGCAGTTTATTAGGGACAGGACGGACCGGGGAGCTGTTTTTT
TRBV19	NA	NA	TRBJ2-5	CASSPITTGGDQETQYF	TGTGCCAGTAGCCCAATCACTACCGGAGGGGACCAAGAGACCCAGTACTTC
TRBV14	NA	TRBD1	TRBJ2-5	CASSQVRDSAGIFVTQYF	TGTGCCAGCAGCCAAGTAAGGGACAGTGCGGGCATCTTCGTAACCCAGTACTTC
TRBV28	NA	TRBD1	TRBJ1-6	CASSPKTGPNSPLHF	TGTGCCAGCAGTCCCAAGACAGGGCCAAATTCACCCCTCCACTTT
TRBV9	NA	TRBD1	TRBJ2-2	CASQDRGLSGELFF	TGTGCCAGCCAAGACAGGGGGTTGTCCGGGGAGCTGTTTTTT
TRBV2	NA	TRBD2	TRBJ2-7	CASSVVRGRAGEQYF	TGTGCCAGCAGTGTGGTTCGCGGGAGGGCCGGCGAGCAGTACTTC
TRBV19	NA	TRBD2	TRBJ2-2	CASTPASGTGELFF	TGTGCCAGTACCCCGGCTAGCGGCACCGGGGAGCTGTTTTTT
TRBV19	NA	TRBD1	TRBJ1-6	CASSIEGQRSPLHF	TGTGCCAGTAGTATAGAGGGACAGAGGTCACCCCTCCACTTT
TRBV7-2	NA	NA	TRBJ1-5	CASSLDGFQPQHF	TGTGCCAGCAGCTTAGACGGGTTTCAGCCCCAGCATTTT
TRBV27	NA	TRBD2	TRBJ2-3	CASSWTSGASTDTQYF	TGTGCCAGCAGTTGGACTAGCGGGGCTAGCACAGATACGCAGTATTTT
TRBV7-9	NA	NA	TRBJ2-7	CASSLRQEGYEQYF	TGTGCCAGCAGCCTCCGACAGGAAGGGTACGAGCAGTACTTC
TRBV28	NA	TRBD1	TRBJ2-3	CASWDRITDTQYF	TGTGCCAGTTGGGACAGAATCACAGATACGCAGTATTTT
TRBV7-3	NA	NA	TRBJ2-5	CASSLVSGNRETQYF	TGTGCCAGCAGCTTAGTTTCGGGGAACCGAGAGACCCAGTACTTC
TRBV5-4	NA	TRBD2	TRBJ2-2	CASSLTSLAGGPTGELFF	TGTGCCAGCAGCTTGACCTCCCTAGCGGGGGGGCCCACCGGGGAGCTGTTTTTT
TRBV29-1	NA	TRBD1	TRBJ2-5	CSVEDHRGLRNF	TGCAGCGTTGAAGATCACAGGGGGCTGAGAAACTTC
TRBV28	NA	TRBD2	TRBJ2-1	CASSYGGGPRNEQFF	TGTGCCAGCAGTTATGGGGGAGGGCCAAGGAATGAGCAGTTCTTC
TRBV5-1	NA	NA	TRBJ2-3	CASSWGRTGTDTQYF	TGCGCCAGCAGCTGGGGCCGCACAGGAACAGATACGCAGTATTTT
TRBV19	once	TRBD1	TRBJ2-1	CASSTTGGYNEQFF	TGTGCCAGTAGTACCACAGGGGGCTACAATGAGCAGTTCTTC
TRBV5-1	NA	NA	TRBJ2-1	CASSLEAGRTGSSYNEQFF	TGCGCCAGCAGCTTGGAAGCGGGTAGGACTGGGAGCTCCTACAATGAGCAGTTCTTC
TRBV3-1/TRBV3-2	NA	NA	TRBJ1-5	CASSQGSGVPNQPQHF	TGTGCCAGCAGCCAAGGGTCAGGGGTACCCAATCAGCCCCAGCATTTT
TRBV3-1/TRBV3-2	NA	NA	TRBJ2-7	CASSQGSLARDEQYF	TGTGCCAGCAGCCAAGGGTCCCTAGCGAGGGACGAGCAGTACTTC
TRBV6-1	NA	TRBD1	TRBJ1-2	CASSEPGQGRSPPIYGYTF	TGTGCCAGCAGTGAACCGGGACAGGGAAGAAGTCCTCCTATTTATGGCTACACCTTC
TRBV20-1	NA	NA	TRBJ1-2	CSVQVYYGYTF	TGCAGTGTGCAGGTATACTATGGCTACACCTTC
TRBV6-5	NA	TRBD1	TRBJ2-5	CASNGPGTEQETQYF	TGTGCCAGCAATGGACCGGGGACAGAGCAAGAGACCCAGTACTTC
TRBV7-9	NA	TRBD2	TRBJ2-1	CASSWTSGSYNEQFF	TGTGCCAGCAGTTGGACTAGCGGGAGTTACAATGAGCAGTTCTTC
TRBV5-4	NA	TRBD1	TRBJ1-2	CASSFPTGQGARGYTF	TGTGCCAGCAGCTTTCCGACGGGACAGGGGGCAAGGGGCTACACCTTC